A selection of T cell receptor beta chains follows, all from one sample in a study of blood T cell repertoires in COVID-19. Some clones are missing from TCRdb's copy, which holds only in-frame ones; the method was immunoSEQ multiplex PCR. The repertoire holds 99,000 or so clones, with roughly 80% as singletons. Sequenced: peripheral blood. All receptors come from a woman aged 70-85 years with acute or convalescent COVID-19. The CDR3 runs from the conserved cysteine through the conserved F or W. The order of the fields is V gene, J gene, D gene, clone size, CDR3 DNA, CDR3 protein. The D gene is left open where the match is weak. Only part of the rows carry a size: once, few, many, or a class if the clone is expanded.

TRBV2	TRBJ2-3	-	-	TGTGCCAGCAGCGGTTCGGCAGGCACGGAAGATACGCAGTATTTT	CASSGSAGTEDTQYF
TRBV28	TRBJ2-3	-	-	TGTGCCAGCAGTTTAGTTGGGGCTAGCACAGATACGCAGTATTTT	CASSLVGASTDTQYF
TRBV9	TRBJ1-1	-	-	TGTGCCAGCAGCGTAAGGCAGGAGAACACTGAAGCTTTCTTT	CASSVRQENTEAFF
TRBV19	TRBJ1-5	-	-	TGTGCCAGTAGTCCCCGTAGCCAGGCGGGATCTCAGCCCCAGCATTTT	CASSPRSQAGSQPQHF
TRBV2	TRBJ1-4	-	-	TGTGCCAGCAGTGCCCCGGGACTCCGGAATGAAAAACTGTTTTTT	CASSAPGLRNEKLFF
TRBV11-2	TRBJ2-3	TRBD2	-	TGTGCCAGCAGCTTAGTCCCTACTAGCGGGGGGGACACAGATACGCAGTATTTT	CASSLVPTSGGDTDTQYF
TRBV7-2	TRBJ1-3	TRBD1	few	TGTGCCAGCACCCTGGACAGGGGCCCTGGAAACACCATATATTTT	CASTLDRGPGNTIYF
TRBV18	TRBJ1-1	-	-	TGTGCCAGCTCAACCTCCGGGGGGAGCACTGAAGCTTTCTTT	CASSTSGGSTEAFF
TRBV5-1	TRBJ1-3	-	-	TGCGCCAGCAGCGGGTCAGGGGCGACTGGAAACACCATATATTTT	CASSGSGATGNTIYF
TRBV6-2/TRBV6-3	TRBJ2-6	-	once	TGTGCCAGCAGCAAGGACAGCCTTTCTGGGGCCAACGTCCTGACTTTC	CASSKDSLSGANVLTF
TRBV6-5	TRBJ2-3	-	-	TGTGCCAGCAGCAGGCAAGCGGGCACAGATACGCAGTATTTT	CASSRQAGTDTQYF
TRBV28	TRBJ1-2	TRBD1	-	TGTGCCAGCAGTTCTTCAGGGGGCTTGATCTATGGCTACACCTTC	CASSSSGGLIYGYTF
TRBV27	TRBJ2-1	-	-	TGTGCCAGCAGTTTATCGTTAGGGAGCGGGGAGCAGTTCTTC	CASSLSLGSGEQFF
TRBV4-1	TRBJ2-6	-	once	TGCGCCAGCAGCCCCCAAACCACACTAGCTGGGGCCAACGTCCTGACTTTC	CASSPQTTLAGANVLTF
TRBV29-1	TRBJ2-1	-	-	TGCAGCGTTGCCAGGGGAAATGAGCAGTTCTTC	CSVARGNEQFF
TRBV28	TRBJ2-2	-	-	TGTGCCAGCAGACCCGCAGGGGGGACCGGGGAGCTGTTTTTT	CASRPAGGTGELFF
TRBV7-2	TRBJ2-2	-	-	TGTGCCAGCAGCTCTTCTAGCTACACCGGGGAGCTGTTTTTT	CASSSSSYTGELFF
TRBV11-3	TRBJ2-5	TRBD2	-	TGTGCCAGCAGCTCCCGAGCGGGGGGGCATGAGACCCAGTACTTC	CASSSRAGGHETQYF
TRBV3-1/TRBV3-2	TRBJ2-7	-	-	TGTGCCAGCAGCCTCGGGGGTGCTGCCGAGCAGTACTTC	CASSLGGAAEQYF
TRBV19	TRBJ1-2	-	once	TGTGCCAGTAGTATCAATTCAAGGGGTGATGGCTACACCTTC	CASSINSRGDGYTF
TRBV13	TRBJ2-7	TRBD1	few	TGTGCCAGCAGCCCCGGGACAGGGGCCTACGAGCAGTACTTC	CASSPGTGAYEQYF
TRBV12-3/TRBV12-4	TRBJ1-5	-	-	TGTGCCAGCAGTCCGACAGATCAGCCCCAGCATTTT	CASSPTDQPQHF